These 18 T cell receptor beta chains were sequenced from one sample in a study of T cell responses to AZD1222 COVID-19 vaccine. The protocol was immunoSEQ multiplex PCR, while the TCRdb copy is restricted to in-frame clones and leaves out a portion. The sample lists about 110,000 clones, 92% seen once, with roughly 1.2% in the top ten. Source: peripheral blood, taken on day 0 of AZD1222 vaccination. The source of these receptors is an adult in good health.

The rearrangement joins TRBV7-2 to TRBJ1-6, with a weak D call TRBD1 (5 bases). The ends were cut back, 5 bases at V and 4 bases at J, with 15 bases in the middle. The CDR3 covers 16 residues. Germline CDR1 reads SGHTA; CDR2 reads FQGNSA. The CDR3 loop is CASSPQGQLYNSPLHF. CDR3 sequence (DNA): TGTGCCAGCAGCCCCCAGGGTCAATTGTATAATTCACCCCTCCACTTT. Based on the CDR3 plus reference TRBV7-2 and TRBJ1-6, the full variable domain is GAGVSQSPSNKVTEKGKDVELRCDPISGHTALYWYRQSLGQGLEFLIYFQGNSAPDKSGLPSDRFSAERTGGSVSTLTIQRTQQEDSAVYLCASSPQGQLYNSPLHFGNGTRLTVT.

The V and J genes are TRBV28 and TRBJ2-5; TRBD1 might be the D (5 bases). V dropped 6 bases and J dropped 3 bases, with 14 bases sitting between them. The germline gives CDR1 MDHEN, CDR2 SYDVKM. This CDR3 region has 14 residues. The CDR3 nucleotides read TGTGCCAGCAGGACAGCAGAGTACAAAGAGACCCAGTACTTC. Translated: CASRTAEYKETQYF.

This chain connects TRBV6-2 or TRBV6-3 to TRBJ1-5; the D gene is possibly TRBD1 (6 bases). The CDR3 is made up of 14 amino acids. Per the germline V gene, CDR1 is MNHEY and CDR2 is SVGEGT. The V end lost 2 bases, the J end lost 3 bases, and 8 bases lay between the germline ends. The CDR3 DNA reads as TGTGCCAGCAGTTACGGACAGTACAATCAGCCCCAGCATTTT. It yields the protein CASSYGQYNQPQHF.

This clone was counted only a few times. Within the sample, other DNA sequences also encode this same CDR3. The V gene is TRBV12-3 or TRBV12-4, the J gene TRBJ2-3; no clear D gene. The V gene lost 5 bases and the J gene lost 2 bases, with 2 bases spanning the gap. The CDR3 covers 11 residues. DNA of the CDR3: TGTGCCAGCAGTCCCACAGATACGCAGTATTTT. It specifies CASSPTDTQYF.

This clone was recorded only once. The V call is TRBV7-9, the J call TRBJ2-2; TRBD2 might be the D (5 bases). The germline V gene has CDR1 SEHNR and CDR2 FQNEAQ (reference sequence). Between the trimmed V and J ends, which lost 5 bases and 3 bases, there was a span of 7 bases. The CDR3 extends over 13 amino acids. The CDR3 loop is CASSPDYTGELFF. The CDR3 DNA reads TGTGCCAGCAGCCCGGACTACACCGGGGAGCTGTTTTTT.

CDR3 protein: CASSKTGQGQSGANVLTF. The CDR3 DNA sequence: TGTGCCAGCAGCAAAACCGGACAGGGCCAATCTGGGGCCAACGTCCTGACTTTC. This sequence joins TRBV21-1 and TRBJ2-6; the table's TRBD1 call for D was not verified on the DNA. TRBV21-1 has pseudogene status. The CDR3 consists of 18 residues.

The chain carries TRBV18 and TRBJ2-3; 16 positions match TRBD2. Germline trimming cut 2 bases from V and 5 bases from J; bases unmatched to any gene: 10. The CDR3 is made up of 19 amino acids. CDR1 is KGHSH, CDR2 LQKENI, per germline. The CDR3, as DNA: TGTGCCAGCTCACCAGGCCAAGGGACTAGCGGGAGGGCCAAAGATACGCAGTATTTT. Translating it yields CASSPGQGTSGRAKDTQYF.

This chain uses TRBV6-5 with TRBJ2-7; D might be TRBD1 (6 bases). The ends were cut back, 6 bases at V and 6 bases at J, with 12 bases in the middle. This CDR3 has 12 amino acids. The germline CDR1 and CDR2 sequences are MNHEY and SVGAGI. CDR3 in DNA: TGTGCCAGCAGCTCCACAGGGACCGAGCAGTACTTC. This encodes CASSSTGTEQYF.

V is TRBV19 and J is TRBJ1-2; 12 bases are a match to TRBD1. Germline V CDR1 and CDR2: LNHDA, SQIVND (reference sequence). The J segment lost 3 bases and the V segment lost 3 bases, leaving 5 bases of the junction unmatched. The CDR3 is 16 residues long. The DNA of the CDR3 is TGTGCCAGTAGTATTTCCGGGACAGGGGGCGACTATGGCTACACCTTC. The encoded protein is CASSISGTGGDYGYTF.

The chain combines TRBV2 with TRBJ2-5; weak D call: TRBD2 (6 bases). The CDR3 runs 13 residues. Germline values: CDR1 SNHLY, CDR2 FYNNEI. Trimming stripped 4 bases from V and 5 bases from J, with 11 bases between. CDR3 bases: TGTGCCAGCAGTGGGTCTAGCGTGGAGACCCAGTACTTC. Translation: CASSGSSVETQYF.

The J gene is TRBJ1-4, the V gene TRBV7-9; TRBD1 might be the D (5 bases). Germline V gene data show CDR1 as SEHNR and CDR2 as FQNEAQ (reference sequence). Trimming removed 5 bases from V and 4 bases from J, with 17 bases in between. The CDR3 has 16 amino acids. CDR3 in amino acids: CASSPQGATGNEKLFF. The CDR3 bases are TGTGCCAGCAGCCCCCAGGGTGCCACGGGTAATGAAAAACTGTTTTTT.

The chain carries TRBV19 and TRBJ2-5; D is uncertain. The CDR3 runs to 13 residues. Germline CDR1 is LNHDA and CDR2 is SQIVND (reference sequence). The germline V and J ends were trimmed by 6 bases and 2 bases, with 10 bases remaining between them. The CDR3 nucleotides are TGTGCCAGTAGGGAAAGGGCGCAAGAGACCCAGTACTTC. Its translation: CASRERAQETQYF.

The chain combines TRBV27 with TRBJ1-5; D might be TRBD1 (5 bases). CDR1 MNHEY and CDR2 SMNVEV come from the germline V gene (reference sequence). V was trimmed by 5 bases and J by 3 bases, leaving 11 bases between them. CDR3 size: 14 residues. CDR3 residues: CASSVGGDNQPQHF. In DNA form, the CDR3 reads TGTGCCAGCAGTGTGGGGGGAGACAATCAGCCCCAGCATTTT.

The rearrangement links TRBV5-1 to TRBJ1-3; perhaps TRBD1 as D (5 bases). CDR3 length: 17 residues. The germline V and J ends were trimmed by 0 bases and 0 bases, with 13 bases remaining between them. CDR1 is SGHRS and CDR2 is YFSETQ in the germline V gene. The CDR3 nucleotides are TGCGCCAGCAGCTTGGGCGCGGGGGGAATCTCTGGAAACACCATATATTTT. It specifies CASSLGAGGISGNTIYF. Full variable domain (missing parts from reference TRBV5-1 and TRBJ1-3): KAGVTQTPRYLIKTRGQQVTLSCSPISGHRSVSWYQQTPGQGLQFLFEYFSETQRNKGNFPGRFSGRQFSNSRSEMNVSTLELGDSALYLCASSLGAGGISGNTIYFGEGSWLTVV.

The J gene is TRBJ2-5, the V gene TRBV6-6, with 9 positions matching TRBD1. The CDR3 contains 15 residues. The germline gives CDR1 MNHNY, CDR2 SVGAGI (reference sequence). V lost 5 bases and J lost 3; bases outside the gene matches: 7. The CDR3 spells CASSPMTGGKETQYF. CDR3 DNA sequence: TGTGCCAGCAGTCCAATGACAGGGGGGAAAGAGACCCAGTACTTC.

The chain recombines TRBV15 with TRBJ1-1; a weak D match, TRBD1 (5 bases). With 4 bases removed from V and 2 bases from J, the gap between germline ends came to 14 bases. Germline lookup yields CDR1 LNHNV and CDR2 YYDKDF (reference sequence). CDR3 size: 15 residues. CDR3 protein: CATSTSLDTNTEAFF. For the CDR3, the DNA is TGTGCCACCAGCACTAGCCTGGACACAAACACTGAAGCTTTCTTT.

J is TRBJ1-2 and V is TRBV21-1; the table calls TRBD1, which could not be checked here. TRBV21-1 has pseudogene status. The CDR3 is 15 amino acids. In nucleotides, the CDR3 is TGTGCCAGCAGCACTTCCGGACAGATCCCCTATGGCTACACCTTC. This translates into CASSTSGQIPYGYTF.

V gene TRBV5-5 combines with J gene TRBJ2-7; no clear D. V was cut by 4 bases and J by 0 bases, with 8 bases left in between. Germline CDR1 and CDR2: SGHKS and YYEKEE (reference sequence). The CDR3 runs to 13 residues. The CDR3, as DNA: TGTGCCAGCAGCCGTACTAACTCCTACGAGCAGTACTTC. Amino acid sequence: CASSRTNSYEQYF.